What follows are 29 T cell receptor beta chains derived from one specimen sequenced in a study of STAT5B mutations in CD4+ large granular lymphocyte leukemia. The table came from immunoSEQ multiplex PCR; TCRdb's copy has only in-frame clones and leaves some out. This sample has several thousand clones, with around 74% found just once. Sequencing was done on a sample of PBMCs. The source is a man aged 65 to 85 with CD4+ T-cell large granular lymphocyte leukemia.

This clone was recorded a few times. The rearrangement joins TRBV4-1 to TRBJ2-4; 7 nucleotides agree with TRBD2. The junction had 4 bases not matched to a gene; V was cut back by 0 bases and J by 8 bases. The CDR3 is 14 amino acids. Germline V CDR1 and CDR2: MGHRA, YSYEKL. The CDR3 spells CASSQESRGDIQYF. In DNA, the CDR3 is TGCGCCAGCAGCCAAGAGAGTCGGGGGGACATTCAGTACTTC.

The chain recombines TRBV19 with TRBJ1-2; TRBD1 aligns across 8 bases. The length of the CDR3 is 16 residues. J was trimmed by 2 bases and V by 6 bases; bases with no gene match: 11. The germline CDR1 and CDR2 sequences are LNHDA and SQIVND (reference sequence). The chain's CDR3 is CASSRERAGGNYGYTF. DNA of the CDR3: TGTGCCAGTAGCAGAGAGAGAGCAGGGGGCAACTATGGCTACACCTTC.

The chain combines TRBV6-5 with TRBJ2-2; D call uncertain. Trimming left V 6 bases short and J 2 bases short, with 13 bases between. The length of the CDR3 is 15 residues. Germline CDR1 and CDR2: MNHEY and SVGAGI. The CDR3, as DNA: TGTGCCAGCAGGTCTTTGGCCGTAAACACCGGGGAGCTGTTTTTT. This encodes CASRSLAVNTGELFF.

J is TRBJ1-1 and V is TRBV5-1, with a tentative D call TRBD1 (6 bases). The CDR3 is made up of 15 amino acids. The germline V and J ends were trimmed by 4 bases and 3 bases, with 16 bases remaining between them. Germline-derived CDR1 and CDR2 are SGHRS and YFSETQ. For the CDR3, the DNA is TGCGCCAGCAGCCGTCCGGGGACAAGGGACACTGAAGCTTTCTTT. This sequence encodes CASSRPGTRDTEAFF.

This clone was observed a handful of times. The chain combines TRBV19 with TRBJ2-2; 7 bases are a match to TRBD2. Germline V CDR1 and CDR2: LNHDA, SQIVND (reference sequence). The length of the CDR3 is 13 residues. J gave up 6 bases and V 4 bases, and 2 bases lay outside the gene matches. Here the CDR3 DNA reads TGTGCCAGTAGTAGCGGGAGCCCCGGGGAGCTGTTTTTT. Encoded protein: CASSSGSPGELFF.

This sequence joins TRBV21-1 and TRBJ1-5. TRBV21-1 is given as a pseudogene. CDR3 size: 14 residues. The CDR3 protein is CASSNRPEGQPQHF. The CDR3 bases are TGTGCCAGCAGCAACCGTCCGGAGGGTCAGCCCCAGCATTTT.

This clone was seen more than once but under ten times. V is TRBV5-1 and J is TRBJ1-3, with 9 bases that match TRBD1. Germline V gives CDR1 SGHRS, CDR2 YFSETQ. The CDR3 covers 17 residues. J lost 3 bases, V lost 4 bases, and 11 bases had no gene match. The CDR3 sequence: CASSRGRTGASGNTIYF. DNA for the CDR3: TGCGCCAGCAGCCGGGGCCGGACAGGGGCAAGTGGAAACACCATATATTTT.

This clone was detected a few times. The chain employs TRBV5-6 and TRBJ1-3, with D maybe TRBD1 (6 bases). CDR1 is SGHDT and CDR2 is YYEEEE in the germline V gene. Trimming stripped 1 base from V and 6 bases from J, with 14 bases between. This CDR3 contains 15 residues. Here the CDR3 reads CASSLLAGDENTIYF. For the CDR3, the DNA is TGTGCCAGCAGCTTGTTGGCAGGGGACGAAAACACCATATATTTT.

The gene calls are TRBV10-3 and TRBJ1-5; TRBD1 agrees at 7 bases. Germline trimming cut 8 bases from V and 3 bases from J; bases unmatched to any gene: 7. The CDR3 sequence is 14 residues long. CDR1 ENHRY and CDR2 SYGVKD come from the germline V gene. Written as DNA, the CDR3 is TGTGCCATCGGCACAGGGGATTCCAATCAGCCCCAGCATTTT. Amino acid sequence: CAIGTGDSNQPQHF.

This sequence joins TRBV12-5 and TRBJ2-7; 9 bases agree with TRBD1. Germline trimming cut 4 bases from V and 0 bases from J; bases unmatched to any gene: 10. CDR1 LGHNT and CDR2 FRNRAP come from the germline V gene. The CDR3 contains 17 residues. CDR3: CASGSGTGNIDSYEQYF. In nucleotides, the CDR3 is TGTGCTAGTGGTTCCGGGACAGGGAATATAGACTCCTACGAGCAGTACTTC.

This clone was detected once. The chain has TRBV11-2 and TRBJ2-2; 10 bases line up with TRBD2. Germline V gene data show CDR1 as SGHAT and CDR2 as FQNNGV. This CDR3 has 19 amino acids. V dropped 1 base and J dropped 0; count of bases not matched to a gene: 8. CDR3 DNA sequence: TGTGCCAGCAGCTTAGTTCCAGCGGGAGGGCCAACGAACACCGGGGAGCTGTTTTTT. Translation: CASSLVPAGGPTNTGELFF.

V gene TRBV4-2 combines with J gene TRBJ2-6; D is unclear. The CDR3 has 18 residues. CDR1 and CDR2 from the germline V gene are LGHNA and YNFKEQ. Deletions cut 4 bases from V and 5 bases from J, with 21 bases between. Here the CDR3 DNA reads TGTGCCAGCAGCCTGCTCGCCAGGTTACAAAGTCGGGCCAACGTCCTGACTTTC. Protein product: CASSLLARLQSRANVLTF.

This clone showed up just a few times. The chain couples TRBV27 to TRBJ2-1, with 9 bases lining up with TRBD2. Germline trimming cut 2 bases from V and 5 bases from J; bases unmatched to any gene: 7. CDR3 size: 16 residues. Germline CDR1 is MNHEY and CDR2 is SMNVEV (reference sequence). The CDR3 reads CASSLLAGGPHNEQFF. In nucleotides, the CDR3 is TGTGCCAGCAGTTTACTTGCGGGAGGGCCCCACAATGAGCAGTTCTTC.

The V call is TRBV19, the J call TRBJ1-1; D is unclear. Per the germline V gene, CDR1 is LNHDA and CDR2 is SQIVND (reference sequence). The ends were cut back, 4 bases at V and 2 bases at J, with 8 bases in the middle. The CDR3 has 13 residues. The CDR3 sequence is CASSTRLNTEAFF. The CDR3 DNA reads as TGTGCCAGTAGTACCCGACTTAACACTGAAGCTTTCTTT.

J is TRBJ1-2 and V is TRBV5-8; D is perhaps TRBD1 (6 bases). V lost 5 bases, J lost 8 bases, and 22 bases lay in between. Per the germline V gene, CDR1 is SGHTS and CDR2 is YDEGEE. The CDR3 runs 15 residues. CDR3 DNA sequence: TGTGCCAGCAGTACGTGGGGGGCCCAATCGCAAGGCTACACCTTC. Amino acids: CASSTWGAQSQGYTF.

This rearrangement joins TRBV6-1 to TRBJ1-2; possibly TRBD1 for D (6 bases). V shed 2 bases and J shed 5 bases, with 15 bases lying between them. The CDR3 runs to 15 residues. The germline gives CDR1 MNHNS, CDR2 SASEGT. In DNA form, the CDR3 reads TGTGCCAGCAGTGAAATCGGGGACATCAGTTATGGCTACACCTTC. Translated: CASSEIGDISYGYTF.

V is TRBV4-1 and J is TRBJ2-3, with a tentative D call TRBD2 (6 bases). The CDR3 is 15 amino acids. The V gene lost 0 bases and the J gene lost 4 bases, with 11 bases spanning the gap. CDR1 is MGHRA and CDR2 is YSYEKL in the germline V gene. CDR3 protein: CASSQDVGGPDTQYF. The CDR3 DNA follows: TGCGCCAGCAGCCAAGATGTTGGAGGGCCAGATACGCAGTATTTT.

The chain has TRBV5-1 and TRBJ2-1, with TRBD2 identical over 10 bases. Germline assignment: CDR1 SGHRS and CDR2 YFSETQ. The CDR3 extends over 15 amino acids. After removal of 1 base from V and 8 bases from J, the junction contained 6 bases not matched to a gene. The CDR3 region is CASSLIASGSYEQFF. CDR3 DNA sequence: TGCGCCAGCAGCTTGATTGCTAGCGGGAGCTATGAGCAGTTCTTC.

This clone has just one count. This sequence joins TRBV7-3 and TRBJ2-5; TRBD2 might be the D (7 bases). The CDR3 contains 15 residues. CDR1 and CDR2 (germline): SGHTA, FQGTGA. The V and J ends lost 0 bases and 5 bases respectively, with 13 bases between them. DNA for the CDR3: TGTGCCAGCAGCTTAACTGGGGGGGCCCTGGAGACCCAGTACTTC. As protein: CASSLTGGALETQYF.

The chain recombines TRBV18 with TRBJ1-5, with 9 bases lining up with TRBD1. CDR1 is KGHSH, CDR2 LQKENI, per germline. V was clipped by 2 bases and J by 9 bases; unmatched bases: 14. The CDR3 is 17 residues long. The CDR3 sequence is CASSPTDRGGPRWPQHF. Here the CDR3 DNA reads TGTGCCAGCTCACCAACAGACAGGGGGGGACCCCGATGGCCCCAGCATTTT. Together with reference TRBV18 and TRBJ1-5, the CDR3 gives the full variable domain: NAGVMQNPRHLVRRRGQEARLRCSPMKGHSHVYWYRQLPEEGLKFMVYLQKENIIDESGMPKERFSAEFPKEGPSILRIQQVVRGDSAAYFCASSPTDRGGPRWPQHFGDGTRLSIL.

The genes are TRBV29-1 and TRBJ2-1; no reliable D call. Trimming removed 3 bases at V and 0 bases at J, with 6 bases between. The CDR3 runs 13 residues. Looked up from germline, CDR1 is SQVTM and CDR2 is ANQGSEA. In nucleotides, the CDR3 is TGCAGCGTTGATCGGGCCTCCTACAATGAGCAGTTCTTC. This encodes CSVDRASYNEQFF.

The chain is built from TRBV11-1 and TRBJ2-7, with 9 bases lining up with TRBD1. The CDR3 consists of 15 residues. Germline CDR1 is SGHAT and CDR2 is FQDESV (reference sequence). V lost 1 base and J lost 1; bases outside the gene matches: 2. This CDR3 is CASSLGTGASYEQYF. DNA for the CDR3: TGTGCCAGCAGCTTAGGGACAGGGGCTTCCTACGAGCAGTACTTC.

A single count supports this clone. CDR3 bases: TGTGCCAGCAGACTGACAGAAACCTACGAGCAGTACTTC. It encodes CASRLTETYEQYF. The V call is TRBV6-1, the J call TRBJ2-7; maybe TRBD1 (5 bases). Deletions cut 6 bases from V and 2 bases from J, with 11 bases between. Germline V CDR1 and CDR2: MNHNS, SASEGT. The CDR3 covers 13 residues.

The J gene is TRBJ2-1, the V gene TRBV6-5; 8 nucleotides align to TRBD2. Unmatched junction bases numbered 8, after V lost 0 bases and J lost 10 bases. Germline CDR1 reads MNHEY; CDR2 reads SVGAGI. The CDR3 runs to 15 residues. CDR3 DNA: TGTGCCAGCAGTTACTCGACGGGAGGGGGAGGGGAGCAGTTCTTC. Translated, it gives CASSYSTGGGGEQFF.

In nucleotides, the CDR3 is TGTGCCAGCGAACCTAAGTCCTCCTACGAGCAGTACTTC. Translating it yields CASEPKSSYEQYF. The rearrangement joins TRBV7-9 to TRBJ2-7; D unclear. V lost 8 bases to trimming and J lost 0 bases, with 11 bases between them. Germline CDR1 is SEHNR and CDR2 is FQNEAQ (reference sequence). The CDR3 contains 13 residues.

This chain links TRBV27 with TRBJ2-7; no clear D. Germline assignment: CDR1 MNHEY and CDR2 SMNVEV (reference sequence). The V and J ends lost 2 bases and 6 bases respectively, with 11 bases between them. CDR3 size: 13 residues. The CDR3 nucleotides are TGTGCCAGCAGTTTAAAAGGGTTCGGCGAGCAGTACTTC. Translation: CASSLKGFGEQYF.

This clone was observed once. The V gene is TRBV7-2, the J gene TRBJ2-1; 15 bases align to TRBD2. With V trimmed by 5 bases and J by 10 bases, 6 bases remained unmatched. Germline V gene sequence: CDR1 SGHTA, CDR2 FQGNSA. The CDR3 consists of 15 residues. The CDR3 protein is CASSDPGTSGREQFF. The CDR3 DNA is TGTGCCAGCAGCGACCCCGGGACTAGCGGGAGGGAGCAGTTCTTC.

The rearrangement links TRBV5-8 to TRBJ1-2; possibly TRBD1 for D (6 bases). The CDR3 is 14 residues long. Germline V lookup: CDR1 SGHTS, CDR2 YDEGEE. V shed 1 base and J shed 2 bases, with 9 bases lying between them. The CDR3 nucleotides read TGTGCCAGCAGCTTGCCAGGGGACAACTATGGCTACACCTTC. Translated: CASSLPGDNYGYTF.

The J gene is TRBJ2-7, the V gene TRBV2; no definite D call. V gave up 7 bases and J gave up 0 bases, with 7 bases separating them. There are 12 residues in the CDR3. CDR1 is SNHLY and CDR2 is FYNNEI in the germline V gene. CDR3 DNA: TGTGCCAGCACAAAGACCTCCTACGAGCAGTACTTC. This sequence encodes CASTKTSYEQYF.